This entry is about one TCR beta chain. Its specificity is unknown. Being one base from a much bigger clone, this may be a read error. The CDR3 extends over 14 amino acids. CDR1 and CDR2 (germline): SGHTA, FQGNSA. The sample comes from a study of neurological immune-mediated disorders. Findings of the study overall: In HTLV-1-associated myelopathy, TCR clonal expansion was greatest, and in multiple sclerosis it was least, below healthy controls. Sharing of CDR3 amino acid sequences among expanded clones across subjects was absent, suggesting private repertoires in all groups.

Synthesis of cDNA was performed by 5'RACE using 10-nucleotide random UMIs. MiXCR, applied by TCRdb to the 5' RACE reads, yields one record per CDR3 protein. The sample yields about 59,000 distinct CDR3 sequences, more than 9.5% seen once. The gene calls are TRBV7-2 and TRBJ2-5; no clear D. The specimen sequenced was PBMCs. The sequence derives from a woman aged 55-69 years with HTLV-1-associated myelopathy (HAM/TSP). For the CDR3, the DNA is TGTGCCAGCAGCTTATATGCTTACCAAGGGACCCAGTACTTC. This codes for CASSLYAYQGTQYF.